Below are 16 T cell receptor beta chains sequenced from a single sample in a study of T-cell memory formation after mild COVID-19. TCRdb processed the 5' RACE reads anew with MiXCR; each CDR3 protein has one entry. The sample lists about 500,000 distinct CDR3 sequences, about 20% seen once, with roughly an eighth in the top ten. Sequenced material: PBMCs or a T cell subset sorted from them (not recorded which). These receptor sequences come from an adult woman who had mild COVID-19 (a few samples of this study predate the infection). Cell type and time point are not known.

Only a few counts were recorded for this clonotype. V and J are TRBV21-1 and TRBJ2-7; no DNA check was done on the table's D call, TRBD2. TRBV21-1 is annotated as a pseudogene. The length of the CDR3 is 18 residues. The CDR3 protein is CASSHTTSGRTMNYEQYF. For the CDR3, the DNA is TGTGCCAGCAGCCACACGACTAGCGGGAGGACTATGAACTACGAGCAGTACTTC.

This clonotype was seen a few times. The CDR3 DNA follows: TGTGCCAGCGCCTTTGGACAGGGATTTTACAATGAGCAGTTCTTC. Translated: CASAFGQGFYNEQFF. The chain employs TRBV5-4 and TRBJ2-1, with 8 bases lining up with TRBD1. Per the germline V gene, CDR1 is SGHNT and CDR2 is YYREEE (reference sequence). Trimming at V came to 7 bases and at J to 4 bases, leaving 10 bases not matched to a gene. This CDR3 is built from 15 residues.

This clonotype was counted ten times or more. J is TRBJ2-3 and V is TRBV5-1; weak D call: TRBD2 (5 bases). Germline loops: CDR1 SGHRS, CDR2 YFSETQ. V was trimmed by 3 bases and J by 4 bases, leaving 6 bases between them. The CDR3 covers 12 residues. CDR3 sequence reads: CASSWTSDTQYF. DNA of the CDR3: TGCGCCAGCAGCTGGACTTCAGATACGCAGTATTTT.

The chain combines TRBV4-1 with TRBJ2-3; D is tentatively TRBD1 or TRBD2 (5 bases each). CDR1 MGHRA and CDR2 YSYEKL come from the germline V gene. The CDR3 runs to 15 residues. V was shortened by 3 bases and J by 4 bases, with 14 bases between the two germline ends. CDR3 nucleotide sequence: TGCGCCAGCAGCCATCCGGGACCCTTCGCAGATACGCAGTATTTT. Translation: CASSHPGPFADTQYF.

There are a few counts of this clonotype. The chain carries TRBV5-1 and TRBJ1-6; no clear D. Germline CDR1 reads SGHRS; CDR2 reads YFSETQ. This CDR3 region has 12 residues. The V end lost 2 bases, the J end lost 9 bases, and 6 bases lay between the germline ends. DNA for the CDR3: TGCGCCAGCAGCTTATTTCGTTCACCCCTCCACTTT. This encodes CASSLFRSPLHF.

This clonotype has only a few counts. J is TRBJ2-1 and V is TRBV12-3 or TRBV12-4; D may match TRBD1 or TRBD2 (5 bases each). The CDR3 extends over 14 amino acids. V was cut by 8 bases and J by 6 bases, with 17 bases left in between. The CDR3 loop reads CASGREGLVNEQFF. In DNA form, the CDR3 reads TGTGCCAGCGGCCGTGAGGGGTTGGTCAATGAGCAGTTCTTC.

V and J are TRBV10-3 and TRBJ2-3, with D hard to call. The CDR3 sequence is 14 residues long. The V gene lost 4 bases and the J gene lost 2 bases, with 10 bases spanning the gap. Germline assignment: CDR1 ENHRY and CDR2 SYGVKD. The CDR3 DNA follows: TGTGCCATCAGTGTAGGAGCAACCACAGATACGCAGTATTTT. This encodes CAISVGATTDTQYF.

The chain joins TRBV18 to TRBJ1-5; 11 bases are a match to TRBD1. The germline gives CDR1 KGHSH, CDR2 LQKENI. The CDR3 covers 16 residues. With 1 base clipped from V and 4 bases from J, the junction kept 3 bases outside the gene matches. The CDR3 loop is CASSPLGTGGNQPQHF. As DNA, the CDR3 is TGTGCCAGCTCACCACTAGGGACAGGGGGGAATCAGCCCCAGCATTTT.

There are a few counts of this clonotype. The V and J genes are TRBV7-2 and TRBJ2-3, with D perhaps matching TRBD1 or TRBD2 (6 bases each). The V end lost 5 bases, the J end lost 1 base, and 22 bases lay between the germline ends. The CDR3 runs to 18 residues. Germline V gives CDR1 SGHTA, CDR2 FQGNSA. CDR3 DNA: TGTGCCAGCAGCCCACGCACCCTGCGGGACACACGCACAGATACGCAGTATTTT. It translates to CASSPRTLRDTRTDTQYF.

This clonotype was seen only a few times. The chain is built from TRBV27 and TRBJ1-1; 10 bases map to TRBD1. The germline V gene has CDR1 MNHEY and CDR2 SMNVEV (reference sequence). The length of the CDR3 is 20 residues. With 2 bases clipped from V and 5 bases from J, the junction kept 20 bases outside the gene matches. CDR3 region: CASSLKRPARDRGRRTEAFF. CDR3 DNA sequence: TGTGCCAGCAGTTTAAAGCGACCTGCCCGGGACAGGGGTCGTCGGACTGAAGCTTTCTTT.

This clonotype was counted only a few times. The chain recombines TRBV27 with TRBJ2-5; 9 positions agree with TRBD1. Germline loops: CDR1 MNHEY, CDR2 SMNVEV (reference sequence). This CDR3 spans 16 amino acids. V was clipped by 4 bases and J by 3 bases; unmatched bases: 9. CDR3 DNA: TGTGCCAGCAGTTCAAGGGGGACAGGGTGGGAAGAGACCCAGTACTTC. Its translation: CASSSRGTGWEETQYF.

A few counts support this clonotype. The rearrangement joins TRBV6-5 to TRBJ2-7; D assignment may be TRBD1 or TRBD2 (7 bases each). CDR3 size: 14 residues. Germline lookup yields CDR1 MNHEY and CDR2 SVGAGI. Trimming shortened V by 6 bases and J by 2 bases, and 14 bases separated the two germline ends. The CDR3 DNA is TGTGCCAGCAGGCGACAGGGAGGGGCCTACGAGCAGTACTTC. As protein: CASRRQGGAYEQYF.

The chain has TRBV12-3 or TRBV12-4 and TRBJ2-4; D might be TRBD1 (6 bases). The CDR3 is 14 residues long. V was trimmed by 11 bases and J by 0 bases, leaving 14 bases between them. CDR3 sequence: CACAGDLAKNIQYF. CDR3 bases: TGTGCCTGTGCAGGGGACCTAGCCAAAAACATTCAGTACTTC.

This clonotype was seen just once. The chain links TRBV12-5 to TRBJ1-5, with D possibly being TRBD1 (6 bases). V was pared by 2 bases and J by 7 bases, with 9 bases between. The CDR3 loop spans 13 amino acids. Germline V gene lookup returns CDR1 LGHNT and CDR2 FRNRAP. CDR3 nucleotides: TGTGCTAGTGGTTTGCGGAGGGGGCAGCCCCAGCATTTT. Residues: CASGLRRGQPQHF.

The rearrangement uses TRBV14 and TRBJ1-2; D not resolved. The V end was cut by 1 base, the J end by 8 bases, with 14 bases between. Germline V gene sequence: CDR1 SGHDN, CDR2 FVKESK. The CDR3 length is 14 residues. CDR3 nucleotides: TGTGCCAGCAGCCAAGTCATCGGGCCCCTAGGCTACACCTTC. Translated: CASSQVIGPLGYTF.

This chain uses TRBV20-1 with TRBJ2-7; D call uncertain. The CDR3 has 16 amino acids. V lost 0 bases to trimming and J lost 0 bases, with 15 bases between them. Germline CDR1 is DFQATT and CDR2 is SNEGSKA (reference sequence). The CDR3 sequence: CSARDHDTDLSYEQYF. The DNA for the CDR3 is TGCAGTGCTAGAGATCATGACACCGACCTCTCCTACGAGCAGTACTTC.